This TCR beta chain stems from a study of T cells after yellow fever vaccination. Germline assignment: CDR1 MNHEY and CDR2 SMNVEV (reference sequence). There are 13 residues in the CDR3. Trimming took 9 bases from V and 0 from J, leaving 12 bases between them. Study results and caveats: Reappearance after the booster was observed for most primary-vaccination clones (around 95% CD4, about 85% CD8). The CD4 and CD8 compartments had a small share of their clonotypes in common.

Template switching with 5'RACE generated the TCR cDNA and added a universal primer site and UMIs. TCRdb re-derived calls from the 5' RACE reads in MiXCR, one entry per CDR3 protein. The data hold 620,000 or so distinct CDR3 sequences, with 9% to 15% observed a single time. To note about this clonotype: Its target is unknown.

The input for sequencing was PBMCs, taken on the day of the yellow fever booster vaccination. The chain joins TRBV27 to TRBJ2-7; D may be TRBD2 (5 bases). The source is a man aged 30 to 39 who received the YFV17D yellow fever vaccine. The CDR3 protein is CASGSGISYEQYF. CDR3 sequence (DNA): TGTGCCAGTGGGAGTGGGATCTCCTACGAGCAGTACTTC.